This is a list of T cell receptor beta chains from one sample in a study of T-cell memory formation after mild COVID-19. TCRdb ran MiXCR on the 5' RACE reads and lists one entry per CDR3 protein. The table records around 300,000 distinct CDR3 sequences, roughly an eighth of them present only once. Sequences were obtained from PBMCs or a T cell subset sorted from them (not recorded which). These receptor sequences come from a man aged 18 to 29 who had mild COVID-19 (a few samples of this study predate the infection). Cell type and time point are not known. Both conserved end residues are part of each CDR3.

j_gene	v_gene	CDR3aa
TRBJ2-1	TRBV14	CASSQLADRVYNEQFF
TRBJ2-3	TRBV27	CASSSERGGSDTQYF
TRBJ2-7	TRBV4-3	CASSQETALEQYF
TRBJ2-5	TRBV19	CASTGGRETQYF
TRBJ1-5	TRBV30	CAWEGYRAHQPQHF
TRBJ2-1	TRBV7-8	CASNLLAGDYNEQFF
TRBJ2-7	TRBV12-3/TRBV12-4	CASSLGGSFDYEQYF
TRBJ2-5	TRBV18	CASSPLATGETQYF
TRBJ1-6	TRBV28	CASRTGQGANSPLHF
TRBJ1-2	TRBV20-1	CSAGTGARGGYTF